Listed here is a single T cell receptor (beta chain). Its antigen is as yet unknown. This entry is derived from a study of STAT5B mutations in CD4+ large granular lymphocyte leukemia. Study-wide results and limits: Higher CD4+ than CD8+ T-LGLL clonality might reflect small sample size.

From germline, CDR1 is LNHDA and CDR2 SQIVND (reference sequence). Trimming took off 7 bases at V and 0 bases at J, with 11 bases between the two ends. The CDR3 has 14 amino acids. Only in-frame clones appear in the TCRdb table, and some are missing; sequencing was by immunoSEQ multiplex PCR. In the table there are over 35,000 clones, more than 80% of which are singletons. This sequence originates from a human donor in good health. This chain links TRBV19 with TRBJ2-3, with D perhaps TRBD1 (6 bases). Sequenced: CD4+ T cells from blood buffy coats. The CDR3: CASNRQVSTDTQYF. CDR3 DNA: TGTGCCAGTAACAGACAGGTTAGCACAGATACGCAGTATTTT.